This T cell receptor (beta chain) originates from a study of cytomegalovirus exposure and HLA in healthy donors. Germline-derived CDR1 and CDR2 are SGHRS and YFSETQ. This CDR3 spans 13 amino acids. V was trimmed by 3 bases and J by 7 bases, leaving 10 bases between them. Sequencing used immunoSEQ multiplex PCR; TCRdb keeps in-frame clones, though not all of them. The sample has 200,000 to 250,000 clones; around 80% are singletons. In this sample, this clone turned up once. The rearrangement uses TRBV5-1 and TRBJ2-2; no firm D call. This TCR came from a young woman in good health and CMV-seropositive. The sequenced material came from PBMCs. The CDR3 sequence is CASSSGSSGELFF. The DNA of the CDR3 is TGCGCCAGCAGCTCCGGTAGTAGCGGGGAGCTGTTTTTT. The full variable domain, completed using reference TRBV5-1 and TRBJ2-2, is KAGVTQTPRYLIKTRGQQVTLSCSPISGHRSVSWYQQTPGQGLQFLFEYFSETQRNKGNFPGRFSGRQFSNSRSEMNVSTLELGDSALYLCASSSGSSGELFFGEGSRLTVL.